This T cell receptor (beta chain) stems from a study of T-cell reconstitution after alpha-beta-depleted transplantation in children. Preparation of the TCRbeta library involved a method that used unique molecular identifiers. TCRdb used MiXCR to reprocess the PCR reads, holding one entry per CDR3 protein. This table holds a few hundred thousand distinct CDR3 sequences, over 20% found once. As for this clonotype: The target antigen is unknown.

General study results and limits: Newly made T cells mostly supplied T-cell counts and diversity one year after transplant.

Sequencing was performed on PBMCs, taken before TCRalphabeta/CD19-depleted stem cell transplant. This receptor was taken from a boy younger than two with Wiskott-Aldrich syndrome, due to receive a stem cell transplant.

Here the CDR3 DNA reads TGCAGTGCTATCGGTATCCTAGCGGGAGGTGACACAGATACGCAGTATTTT. Amino acid sequence: CSAIGILAGGDTDTQYF. This chain links TRBV20-1 with TRBJ2-3; TRBD2 matches 11 bases. This CDR3 region has 17 residues. Germline assignment: CDR1 DFQATT and CDR2 SNEGSKA (reference sequence). Trimming cost V 4 bases and J 2 bases; bases outside gene matches: 11.